The 11 T cell receptor beta chains given below trace back to one sample, sequenced in a study of T cell responses to AZD1222 COVID-19 vaccine (dated by TCRdb to the early 2020s). The label giving this sample's time point can be read as: baseline before first vaccination. What the treatment or condition label conveys for this sample: meningococcal conjugate vaccine given as trial control. The library was prepared using the immunoSEQ multiplex PCR assay. Held by TCRdb, this immuneACCESS table contains in-frame sequences only and omits some clones. Under half of the omission traces to an unresolved V gene where checked; the cause of the rest is unknown. The sample table holds 140,000 to 150,000 clones, of which around 83% were seen once. The ten largest clones capture about 3.8% of the sample. Source: peripheral blood, taken on day 0 of MenACWY control vaccination. The receptors come from an adult in good health.

The genes are TRBV2 and TRBJ2-7; D is unclear. The CDR3 sequence is 13 residues long. Germline values: CDR1 SNHLY, CDR2 FYNNEI. V lost 7 bases to trimming and J lost 3 bases, with 13 bases between them. The chain's CDR3 is CASTAHLNYEQYV. CDR3 DNA: TGTGCCAGCACGGCCCACCTGAACTACGAGCAGTACGTC.

This chain links TRBV3-1 (or the pseudogene TRBV3-2) with TRBJ2-2, with D possibly being TRBD1 or TRBD2 (6 bases each). Trimming removed 1 base from V and 6 bases from J, with 15 bases in between. Germline V gene sequence: CDR1 LGHDT, CDR2 YNNKEL (reference sequence). The length of the CDR3 is 16 residues. CDR3: CASSQGGRGGSGELFF. CDR3 bases: TGTGCCAGCAGCCAAGGGGGCAGGGGAGGCTCCGGGGAGCTGTTTTTT.

The CDR3 nucleotides are TGTGCCACCCCGGAAGGTAACACCGGGGAGCTGTTTTTT. Its translation: CATPEGNTGELFF. The chain joins TRBV19 to TRBJ2-2; D gene uncertain. The V end was cut by 10 bases, the J end by 2 bases, with 11 bases between. The V gene's germline CDR1 is LNHDA and CDR2 SQIVND (reference sequence). This CDR3 has 13 amino acids.

The chain joins TRBV7-9 to TRBJ2-3, with 9 bases fitting TRBD2. The CDR3 consists of 15 residues. Per the germline V gene, CDR1 is SEHNR and CDR2 is FQNEAQ (reference sequence). V lost 6 bases to trimming and J lost 3 bases; unmatched junction nucleotides: 7. CDR3 coding DNA: TGTGCCAGCAGATCTCCGGGACTAGCAACAGATACGCAGTATTTT. Residues: CASRSPGLATDTQYF. Complete variable domain (other parts from reference TRBV7-9 and TRBJ2-3): DTGVSQNPRHKITKRGQNVTFRCDPISEHNRLYWYRQTLGQGPEFLTYFQNEAQLEKSRLLSDRFSAERPKGSFSTLEIQRTEQGDSAMYLCASRSPGLATDTQYFGPGTRLTVL.

V is TRBV7-9 and J is TRBJ1-1; the D gene is possibly TRBD1 (5 bases). V lost 2 bases and J lost 1, with 11 bases in between. The CDR3 has 15 amino acids. Germline V gene data show CDR1 as SEHNR and CDR2 as FQNEAQ (reference sequence). The CDR3 sequence is CASSLLGGGNTEAFF. The CDR3 bases are TGTGCCAGCAGCTTATTGGGTGGGGGGAACACTGAAGCTTTCTTT. Drawing the rest from reference TRBV7-9 and TRBJ1-1, the complete variable domain is DTGVSQNPRHKITKRGQNVTFRCDPISEHNRLYWYRQTLGQGPEFLTYFQNEAQLEKSRLLSDRFSAERPKGSFSTLEIQRTEQGDSAMYLCASSLLGGGNTEAFFGQGTRLTVV.

This clone was detected a few times. The CDR3 sequence is CSVRGGATDTQYF. In DNA form, the CDR3 reads TGCAGCGTGCGGGGGGGAGCCACAGATACGCAGTATTTT. The chain joins TRBV29-1 to TRBJ2-3, with TRBD2 identical over 9 bases. V trimming: 6 bases; J trimming: 2 bases; junction bases outside the gene matches: 3. The CDR3 is 13 amino acids. Germline-derived CDR1 and CDR2 are SQVTM and ANQGSEA.

The chain has TRBV24-1 and TRBJ1-5; TRBD1 matches at 7 bases. CDR3 size: 12 residues. Trimming at V came to 0 bases and at J to 11 bases, leaving 0 bases not matched to a gene. Germline V gene lookup returns CDR1 KGHDR and CDR2 SFDVKD. CDR3 in amino acids: CATSDLTGAQHF. As DNA, the CDR3 is TGTGCCACCAGTGATTTGACAGGGGCCCAGCATTTT.

J is TRBJ2-2 and V is TRBV9; 7 bases are a match to TRBD2. The CDR3 has 17 amino acids. The V gene's germline CDR1 is SGDLS and CDR2 YYNGEE. The V gene end was trimmed by 4 bases and the J gene end by 0 bases; junction bases not matched to a gene: 9. CDR3 loop: CASSSRLAGTNTGELFF. CDR3 in DNA: TGTGCCAGCAGCTCTCGTTTAGCGGGTACGAACACCGGGGAGCTGTTTTTT.

The chain links TRBV5-5 to TRBJ1-1; D possibly corresponds to TRBD1 (5 bases). CDR1 is SGHKS and CDR2 is YYEKEE in the germline V gene (reference sequence). CDR3 size: 16 residues. The V gene lost 2 bases and the J gene lost 3 bases, with 17 bases spanning the gap. The CDR3 spells CASSFLVDSRDTEAFF. The CDR3 DNA reads TGTGCCAGCAGCTTCCTAGTAGACAGCCGGGACACTGAAGCTTTCTTT.

The V call is TRBV19, the J call TRBJ2-1; D unresolved. CDR3 length: 12 amino acids. Between the trimmed V and J ends, which lost 9 bases and 2 bases, there was a span of 8 bases. Germline V lookup: CDR1 LNHDA, CDR2 SQIVND (reference sequence). CDR3 region: CASKDPYNEQFF. The CDR3 DNA follows: TGTGCCAGCAAGGATCCCTACAATGAGCAGTTCTTC.

The rearrangement joins TRBV14 to TRBJ1-2; tentative D call: TRBD1 (6 bases). This CDR3 is 12 amino acids long. Per the germline V gene, CDR1 is SGHDN and CDR2 is FVKESK. The V end was cut by 2 bases, the J end by 8 bases, with 9 bases between. The CDR3 loop reads CASSQNREGYTF. The DNA for the CDR3 is TGTGCCAGCAGCCAAAACAGGGAAGGCTACACCTTC.